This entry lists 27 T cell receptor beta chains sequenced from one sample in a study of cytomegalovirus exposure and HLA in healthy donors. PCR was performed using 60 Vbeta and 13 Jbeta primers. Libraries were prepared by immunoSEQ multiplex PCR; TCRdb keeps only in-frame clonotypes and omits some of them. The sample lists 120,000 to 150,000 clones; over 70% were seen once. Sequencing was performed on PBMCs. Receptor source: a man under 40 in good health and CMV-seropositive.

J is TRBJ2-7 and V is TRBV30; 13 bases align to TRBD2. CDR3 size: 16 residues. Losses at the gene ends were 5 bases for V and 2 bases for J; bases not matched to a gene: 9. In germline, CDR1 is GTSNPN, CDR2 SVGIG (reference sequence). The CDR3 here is CAWFKPGLAGTYEQYF. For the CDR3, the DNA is TGTGCCTGGTTTAAACCGGGACTAGCGGGAACCTACGAGCAGTACTTC.

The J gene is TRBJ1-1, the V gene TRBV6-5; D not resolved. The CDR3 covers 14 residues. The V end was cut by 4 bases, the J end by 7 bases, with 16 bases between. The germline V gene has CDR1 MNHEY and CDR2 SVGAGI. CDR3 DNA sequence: TGTGCCAGCAGTTCCCACTCAGGCACCCTTGAAGCTTTCTTT. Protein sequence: CASSSHSGTLEAFF.

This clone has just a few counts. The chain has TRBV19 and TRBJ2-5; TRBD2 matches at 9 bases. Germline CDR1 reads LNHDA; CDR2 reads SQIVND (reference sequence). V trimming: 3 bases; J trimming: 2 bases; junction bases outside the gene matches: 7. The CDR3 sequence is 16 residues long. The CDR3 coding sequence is TGTGCCAGTAGTATCCATGGTAGCGGGGGACAAGAGACCCAGTACTTC. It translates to CASSIHGSGGQETQYF. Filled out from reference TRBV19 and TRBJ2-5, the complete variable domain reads DGGITQSPKYLFRKEGQNVTLSCEQNLNHDAMYWYRQDPGQGLRLIYYSQIVNDFQKGDIAEGYSVSREKKESFPLTVTSAQKNPTAFYLCASSIHGSGGQETQYFGPGTRLLVL.

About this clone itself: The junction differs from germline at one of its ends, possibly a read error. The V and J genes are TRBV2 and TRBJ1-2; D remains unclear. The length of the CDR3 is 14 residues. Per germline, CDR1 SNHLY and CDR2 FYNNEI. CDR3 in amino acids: CASSRTQKNYGYTF. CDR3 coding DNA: TGTGCTAGCAGCCGGACTCAAAAGAACTATGGCTACACCTTC.

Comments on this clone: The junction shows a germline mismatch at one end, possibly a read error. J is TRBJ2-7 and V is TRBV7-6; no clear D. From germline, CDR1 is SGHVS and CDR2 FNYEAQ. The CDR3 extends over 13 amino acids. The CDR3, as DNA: TGTGCCAGCAGTTTAGACGCAGCCTACGAGCAGTACTTC. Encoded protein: CASSLDAAYEQYF.

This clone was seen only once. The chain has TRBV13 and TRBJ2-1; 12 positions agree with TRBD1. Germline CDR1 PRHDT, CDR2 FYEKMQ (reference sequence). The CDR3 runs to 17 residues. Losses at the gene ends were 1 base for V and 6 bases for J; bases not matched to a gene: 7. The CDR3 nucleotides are TGTGCCAGCAGCTTAGAGGGACAGGGGGCCGTTAGCAATGAGCAGTTCTTC. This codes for CASSLEGQGAVSNEQFF.

The DNA for the CDR3 is TGCGCCAGCAGCTTGGCGGAGGGTCAGTCTGGGGCCAACGTCCTGACTTTC. It translates to CASSLAEGQSGANVLTF. The chain recombines TRBV5-1 with TRBJ2-6; TRBD2 is a possible D gene (6 bases). Trimming stripped 0 bases from V and 1 base from J, with 11 bases between. In germline, CDR1 is SGHRS, CDR2 YFSETQ. The CDR3 extends over 17 amino acids.

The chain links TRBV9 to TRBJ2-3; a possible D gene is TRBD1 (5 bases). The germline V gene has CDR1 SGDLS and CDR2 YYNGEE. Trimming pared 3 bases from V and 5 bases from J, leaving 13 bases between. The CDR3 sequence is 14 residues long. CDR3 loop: CASSALPQGDTQYF. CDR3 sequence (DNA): TGTGCCAGCAGCGCACTCCCGCAGGGAGATACGCAGTATTTT.

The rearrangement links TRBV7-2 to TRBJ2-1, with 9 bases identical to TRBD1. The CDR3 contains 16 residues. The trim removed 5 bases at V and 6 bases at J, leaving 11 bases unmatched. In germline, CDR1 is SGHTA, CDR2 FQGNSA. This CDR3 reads CASSREWGTGFNEQFF. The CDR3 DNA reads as TGTGCCAGCAGCAGGGAATGGGGGACAGGGTTCAATGAGCAGTTCTTC.

In DNA, the CDR3 is TGCGCCAGCAGCCAAGGCCCAGGGGTGCAGTGGGACACTGAAGCTTTCTTT. Translated: CASSQGPGVQWDTEAFF. The rearrangement links TRBV4-3 to TRBJ1-1; perhaps TRBD1 as D (6 bases). V lost 1 base, J lost 3 bases, and 18 bases lay in between. This CDR3 contains 17 residues. Germline V gene sequence: CDR1 LGHNA, CDR2 YSLEER.

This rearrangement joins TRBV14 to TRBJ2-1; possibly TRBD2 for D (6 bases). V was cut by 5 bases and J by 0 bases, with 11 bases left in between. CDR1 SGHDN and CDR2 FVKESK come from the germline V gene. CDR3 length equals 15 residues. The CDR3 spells CASSDRGGSYNEQFF. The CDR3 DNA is TGTGCCAGCAGCGATCGGGGAGGCTCCTACAATGAGCAGTTCTTC.

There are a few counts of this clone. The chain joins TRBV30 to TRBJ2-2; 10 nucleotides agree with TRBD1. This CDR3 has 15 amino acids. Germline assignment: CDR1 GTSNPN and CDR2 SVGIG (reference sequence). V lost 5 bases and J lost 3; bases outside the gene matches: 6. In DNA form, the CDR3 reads TGTGCCTGGGACAGGGGGCTCGGGGACACCGGGGAGCTGTTTTTT. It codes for CAWDRGLGDTGELFF.

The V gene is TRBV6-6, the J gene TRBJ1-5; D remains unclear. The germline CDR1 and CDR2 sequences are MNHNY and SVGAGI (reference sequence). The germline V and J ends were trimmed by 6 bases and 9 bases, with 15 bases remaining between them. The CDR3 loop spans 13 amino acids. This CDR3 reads CASRPLPGWPQHF. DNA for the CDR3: TGTGCCAGCAGACCACTCCCGGGTTGGCCCCAGCATTTT.

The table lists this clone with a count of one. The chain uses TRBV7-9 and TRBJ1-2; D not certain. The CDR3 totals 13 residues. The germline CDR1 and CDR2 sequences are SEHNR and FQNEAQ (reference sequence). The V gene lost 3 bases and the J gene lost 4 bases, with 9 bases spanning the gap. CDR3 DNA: TGTGCCAGCAGCTTCCCGGGTAGCTATGGCTACACCTTC. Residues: CASSFPGSYGYTF.

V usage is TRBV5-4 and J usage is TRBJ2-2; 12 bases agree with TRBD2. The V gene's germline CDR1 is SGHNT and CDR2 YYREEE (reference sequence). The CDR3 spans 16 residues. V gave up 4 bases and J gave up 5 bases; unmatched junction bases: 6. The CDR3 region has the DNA TGTGCCAGCAGCGTCAGACTAGCGGGGGCTACCGGGGAGCTGTTTTTT. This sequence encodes CASSVRLAGATGELFF.

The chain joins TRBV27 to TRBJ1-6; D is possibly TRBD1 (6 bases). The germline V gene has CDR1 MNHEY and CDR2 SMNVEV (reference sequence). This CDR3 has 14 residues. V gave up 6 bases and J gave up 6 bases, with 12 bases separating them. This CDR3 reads CASSPGTSNSPLHF. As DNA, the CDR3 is TGTGCCAGCAGCCCCGGGACAAGTAATTCACCCCTCCACTTT.

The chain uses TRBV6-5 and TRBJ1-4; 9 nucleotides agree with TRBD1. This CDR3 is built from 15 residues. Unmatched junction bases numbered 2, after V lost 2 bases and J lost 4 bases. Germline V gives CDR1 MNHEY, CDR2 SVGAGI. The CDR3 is CASSYRDRVNEKLFF. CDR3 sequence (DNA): TGTGCCAGCAGTTACCGGGACAGGGTTAATGAAAAACTGTTTTTT.

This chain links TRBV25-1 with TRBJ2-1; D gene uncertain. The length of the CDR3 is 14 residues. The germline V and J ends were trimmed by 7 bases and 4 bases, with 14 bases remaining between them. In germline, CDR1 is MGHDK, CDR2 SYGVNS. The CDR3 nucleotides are TGTGCCAGCACCCCTGGCGGCGGATACAATGAGCAGTTCTTC. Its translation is CASTPGGGYNEQFF. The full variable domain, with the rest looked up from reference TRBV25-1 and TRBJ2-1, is EADIYQTPRYLVIGTGKKITLECSQTMGHDKMYWYQQDPGMELHLIHYSYGVNSTEKGDLSSESTVSRIRTEHFPLTLESARPSHTSQYLCASTPGGGYNEQFFGPGTRLTVL.

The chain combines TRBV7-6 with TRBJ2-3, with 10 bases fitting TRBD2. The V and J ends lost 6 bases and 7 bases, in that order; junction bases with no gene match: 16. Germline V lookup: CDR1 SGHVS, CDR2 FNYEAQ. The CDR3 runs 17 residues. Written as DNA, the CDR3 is TGTGCCAGCAGTCCTAACGCAGCGGGGGGGTCCATGAATACGCAGTATTTT. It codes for CASSPNAAGGSMNTQYF.

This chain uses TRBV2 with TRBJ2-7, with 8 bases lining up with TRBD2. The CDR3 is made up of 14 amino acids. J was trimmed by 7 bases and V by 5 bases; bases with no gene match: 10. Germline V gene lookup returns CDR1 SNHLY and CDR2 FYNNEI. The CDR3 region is CASSPNLAGREQYF. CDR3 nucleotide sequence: TGTGCCAGCAGTCCCAATCTAGCGGGTCGGGAGCAGTACTTC.

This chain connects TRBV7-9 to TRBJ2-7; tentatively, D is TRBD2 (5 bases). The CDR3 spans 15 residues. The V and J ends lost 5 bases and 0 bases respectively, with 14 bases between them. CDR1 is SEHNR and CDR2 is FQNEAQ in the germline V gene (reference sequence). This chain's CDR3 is CASSPDSPSSYEQYF. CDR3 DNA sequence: TGTGCCAGCAGCCCGGACTCCCCAAGCTCCTACGAGCAGTACTTC.

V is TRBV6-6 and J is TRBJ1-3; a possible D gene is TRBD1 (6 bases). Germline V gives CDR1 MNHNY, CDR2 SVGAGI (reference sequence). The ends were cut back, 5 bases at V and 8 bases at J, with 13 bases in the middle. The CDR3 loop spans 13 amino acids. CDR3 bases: TGTGCCAGCAGTCGGACAGAGACTGACACCATATATTTT. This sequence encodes CASSRTETDTIYF.

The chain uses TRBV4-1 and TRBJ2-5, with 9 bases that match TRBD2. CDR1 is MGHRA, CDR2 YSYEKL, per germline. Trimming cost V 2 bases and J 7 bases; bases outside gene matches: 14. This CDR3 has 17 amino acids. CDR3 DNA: TGCGCCAGCAGCCAAACCATTCTAGCGGGACCTGACGGGACCCAGTACTTC. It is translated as CASSQTILAGPDGTQYF.

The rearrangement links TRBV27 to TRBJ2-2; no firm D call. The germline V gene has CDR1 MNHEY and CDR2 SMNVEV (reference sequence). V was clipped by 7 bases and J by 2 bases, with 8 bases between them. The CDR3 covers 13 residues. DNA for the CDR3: TGTGCCAGCAATAACTTAAACACCGGGGAGCTGTTTTTT. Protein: CASNNLNTGELFF.

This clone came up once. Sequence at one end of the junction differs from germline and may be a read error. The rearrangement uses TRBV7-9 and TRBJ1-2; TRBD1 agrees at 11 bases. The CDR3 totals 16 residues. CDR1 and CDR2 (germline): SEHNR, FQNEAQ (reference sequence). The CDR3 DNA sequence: TGTTCCAGCAGCTTAGTTGGGGACAGGGGGACCTATGGCTACACCTTC. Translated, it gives CSSSLVGDRGTYGYTF. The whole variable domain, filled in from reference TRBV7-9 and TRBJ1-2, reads DTGVSQNPRHKITKRGQNVTFRCDPISEHNRLYWYRQTLGQGPEFLTYFQNEAQLEKSRLLSDRFSAERPKGSFSTLEIQRTEQGDSAMYLCSSSLVGDRGTYGYTFGSGTRLTVV.

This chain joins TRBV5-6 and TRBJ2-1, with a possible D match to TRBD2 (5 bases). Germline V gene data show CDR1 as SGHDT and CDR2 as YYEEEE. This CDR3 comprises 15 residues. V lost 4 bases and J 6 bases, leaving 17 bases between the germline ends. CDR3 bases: TGTGCCAGCAGCCAGCCCCGGGGATTCGTCAATGAGCAGTTCTTC. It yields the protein CASSQPRGFVNEQFF.

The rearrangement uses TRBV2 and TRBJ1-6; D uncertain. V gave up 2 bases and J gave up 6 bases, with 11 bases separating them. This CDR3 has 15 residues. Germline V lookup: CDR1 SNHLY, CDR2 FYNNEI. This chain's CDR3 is CASSEQLGSNSPLHF. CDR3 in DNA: TGTGCCAGCAGTGAACAACTGGGCAGTAATTCACCCCTCCACTTT.